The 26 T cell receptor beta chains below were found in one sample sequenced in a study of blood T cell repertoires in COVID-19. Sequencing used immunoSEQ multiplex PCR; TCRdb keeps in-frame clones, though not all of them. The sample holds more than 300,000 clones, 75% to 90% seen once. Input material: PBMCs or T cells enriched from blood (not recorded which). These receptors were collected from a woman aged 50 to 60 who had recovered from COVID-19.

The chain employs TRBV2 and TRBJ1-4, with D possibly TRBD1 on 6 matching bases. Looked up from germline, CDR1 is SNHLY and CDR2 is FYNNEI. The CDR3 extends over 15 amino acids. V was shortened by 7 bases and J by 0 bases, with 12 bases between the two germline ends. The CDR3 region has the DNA TGTGCCAGCATTGAGAGACAGGCAACTAATGAAAAACTGTTTTTT. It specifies CASIERQATNEKLFF.

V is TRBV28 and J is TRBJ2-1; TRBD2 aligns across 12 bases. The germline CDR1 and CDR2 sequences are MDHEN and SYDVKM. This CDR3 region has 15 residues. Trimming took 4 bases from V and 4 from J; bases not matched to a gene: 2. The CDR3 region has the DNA TGTGCCAGCAGTTCCGGACTAGCGGGATACAATGAGCAGTTCTTC. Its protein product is CASSSGLAGYNEQFF.

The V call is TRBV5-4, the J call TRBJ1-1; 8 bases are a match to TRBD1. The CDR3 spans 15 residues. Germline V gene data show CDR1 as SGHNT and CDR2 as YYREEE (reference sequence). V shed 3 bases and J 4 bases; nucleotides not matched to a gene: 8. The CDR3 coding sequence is TGTGCCAGCAGCTCAGGGGGCGGTCAGGGCACTGAAGCTTTCTTT. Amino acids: CASSSGGGQGTEAFF.

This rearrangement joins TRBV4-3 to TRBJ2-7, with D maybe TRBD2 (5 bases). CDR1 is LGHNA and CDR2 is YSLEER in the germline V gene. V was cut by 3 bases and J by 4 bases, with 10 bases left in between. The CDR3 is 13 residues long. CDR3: CASSHSREYEQYF. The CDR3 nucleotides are TGCGCCAGCAGCCACTCTAGGGAGTACGAGCAGTACTTC.

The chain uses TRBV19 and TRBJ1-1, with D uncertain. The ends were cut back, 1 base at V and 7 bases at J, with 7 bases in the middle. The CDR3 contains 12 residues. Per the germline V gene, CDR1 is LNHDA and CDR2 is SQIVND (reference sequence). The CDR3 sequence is CASSIAKSEAFF. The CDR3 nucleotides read TGTGCCAGTAGTATAGCTAAGAGTGAAGCTTTCTTT.

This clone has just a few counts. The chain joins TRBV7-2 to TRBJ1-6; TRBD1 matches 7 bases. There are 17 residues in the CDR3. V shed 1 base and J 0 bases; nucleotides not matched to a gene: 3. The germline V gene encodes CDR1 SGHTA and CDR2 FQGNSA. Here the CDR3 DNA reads TGTGCCAGCAGCTTAGTAAGGGACAGCTCCTATAATTCACCCCTCCACTTT. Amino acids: CASSLVRDSSYNSPLHF.

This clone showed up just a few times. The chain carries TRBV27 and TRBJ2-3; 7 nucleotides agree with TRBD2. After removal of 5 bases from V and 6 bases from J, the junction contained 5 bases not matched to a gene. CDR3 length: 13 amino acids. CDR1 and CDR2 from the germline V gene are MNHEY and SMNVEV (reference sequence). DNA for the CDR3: TGTGCCAGCAGTCCCTCGCGGGGGGATACGCAGTATTTT. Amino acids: CASSPSRGDTQYF.

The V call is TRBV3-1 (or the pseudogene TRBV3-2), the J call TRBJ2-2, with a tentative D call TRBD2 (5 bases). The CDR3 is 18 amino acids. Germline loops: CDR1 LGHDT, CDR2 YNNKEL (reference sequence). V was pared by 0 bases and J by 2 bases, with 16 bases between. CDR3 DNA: TGTGCCAGCAGCCAAGATAAGTCCGGTGGGAGAAACACCGGGGAGCTGTTTTTT. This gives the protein CASSQDKSGGRNTGELFF.

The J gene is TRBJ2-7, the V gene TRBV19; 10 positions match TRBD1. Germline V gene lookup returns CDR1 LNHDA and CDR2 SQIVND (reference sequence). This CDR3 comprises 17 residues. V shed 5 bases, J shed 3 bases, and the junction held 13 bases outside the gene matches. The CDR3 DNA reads TGTGCCAGTAGTCCCAAGACAGGGGGCTTTCGAAACTACGAGCAGTACTTC. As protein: CASSPKTGGFRNYEQYF.

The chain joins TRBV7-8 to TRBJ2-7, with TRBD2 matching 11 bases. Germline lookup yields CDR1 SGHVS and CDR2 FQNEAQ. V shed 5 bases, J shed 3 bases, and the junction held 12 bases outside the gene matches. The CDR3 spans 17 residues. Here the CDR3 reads CASSILAGGQGIYEQYF. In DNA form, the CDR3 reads TGTGCCAGCAGCATTCTAGCGGGGGGCCAGGGAATCTACGAGCAGTACTTC.

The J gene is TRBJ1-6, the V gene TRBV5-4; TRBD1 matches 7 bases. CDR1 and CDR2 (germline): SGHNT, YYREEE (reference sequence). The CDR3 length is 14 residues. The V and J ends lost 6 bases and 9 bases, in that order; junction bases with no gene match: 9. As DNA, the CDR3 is TGTGCCAGCAATCCACAGGGGTTAAGTTCACCCCTCCACTTT. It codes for CASNPQGLSSPLHF.

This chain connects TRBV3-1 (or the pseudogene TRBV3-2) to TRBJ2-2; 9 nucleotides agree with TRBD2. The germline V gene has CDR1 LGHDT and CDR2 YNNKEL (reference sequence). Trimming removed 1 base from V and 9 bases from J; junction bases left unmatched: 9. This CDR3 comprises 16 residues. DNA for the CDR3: TGTGCCAGCAGCCAAGTAGGAAGCGGGAGGCCCTGGGAGCTGTTTTTT. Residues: CASSQVGSGRPWELFF.

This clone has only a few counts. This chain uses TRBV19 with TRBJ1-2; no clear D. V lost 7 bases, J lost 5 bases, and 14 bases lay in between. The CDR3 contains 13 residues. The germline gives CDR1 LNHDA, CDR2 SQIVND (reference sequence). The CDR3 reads CASNGQVVYGYTF. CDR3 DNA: TGTGCCAGTAACGGTCAGGTCGTTTATGGCTACACCTTC.

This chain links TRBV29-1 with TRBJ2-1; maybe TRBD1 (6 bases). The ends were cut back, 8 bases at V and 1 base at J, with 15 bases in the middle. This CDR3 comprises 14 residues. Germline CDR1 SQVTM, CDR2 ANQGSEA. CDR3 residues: CSQTTGLSYNEQFF. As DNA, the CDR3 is TGCAGCCAAACCACAGGGCTATCCTACAATGAGCAGTTCTTC.

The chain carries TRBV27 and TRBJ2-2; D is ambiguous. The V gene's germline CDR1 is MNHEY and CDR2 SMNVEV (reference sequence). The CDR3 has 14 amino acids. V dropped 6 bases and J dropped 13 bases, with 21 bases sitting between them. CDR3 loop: CASSPTNSPMVLFF. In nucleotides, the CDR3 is TGTGCCAGCAGCCCCACCAACTCTCCCATGGTGCTGTTTTTT.

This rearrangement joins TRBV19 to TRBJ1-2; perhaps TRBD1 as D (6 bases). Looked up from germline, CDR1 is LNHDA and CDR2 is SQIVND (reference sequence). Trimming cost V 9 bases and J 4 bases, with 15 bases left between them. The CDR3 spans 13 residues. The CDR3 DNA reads TGTGCCAGCACAGGGTTGTCGTTCTATGGCTACACCTTC. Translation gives CASTGLSFYGYTF.

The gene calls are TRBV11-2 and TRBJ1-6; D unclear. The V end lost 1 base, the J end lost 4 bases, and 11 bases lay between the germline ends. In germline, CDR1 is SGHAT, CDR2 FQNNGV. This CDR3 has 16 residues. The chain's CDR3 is CASSLGAGGYNSPLHF. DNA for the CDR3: TGTGCCAGCAGCTTAGGAGCGGGAGGTTATAATTCACCCCTCCACTTT.

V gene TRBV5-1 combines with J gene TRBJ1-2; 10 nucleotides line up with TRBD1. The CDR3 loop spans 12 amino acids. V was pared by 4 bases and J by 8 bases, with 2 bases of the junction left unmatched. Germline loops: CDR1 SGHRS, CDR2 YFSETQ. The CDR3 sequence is CASSGTGDGYTF. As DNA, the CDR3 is TGCGCCAGCAGCGGGACAGGGGACGGCTACACCTTC. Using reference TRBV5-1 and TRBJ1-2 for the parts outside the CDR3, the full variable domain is KAGVTQTPRYLIKTRGQQVTLSCSPISGHRSVSWYQQTPGQGLQFLFEYFSETQRNKGNFPGRFSGRQFSNSRSEMNVSTLELGDSALYLCASSGTGDGYTFGSGTRLTVV.

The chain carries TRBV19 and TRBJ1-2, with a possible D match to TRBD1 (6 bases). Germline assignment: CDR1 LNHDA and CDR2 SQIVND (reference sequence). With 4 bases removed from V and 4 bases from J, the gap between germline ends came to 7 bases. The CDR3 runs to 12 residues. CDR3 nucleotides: TGTGCCAGTAGTACCAGGGGCTATGGCTACACCTTC. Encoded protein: CASSTRGYGYTF.

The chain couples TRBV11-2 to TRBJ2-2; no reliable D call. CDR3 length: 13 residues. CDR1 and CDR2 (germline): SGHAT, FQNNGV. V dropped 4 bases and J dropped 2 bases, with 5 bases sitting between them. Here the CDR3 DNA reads TGTGCCAGCAGCTCCAGTAACACCGGGGAGCTGTTTTTT. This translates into CASSSSNTGELFF.

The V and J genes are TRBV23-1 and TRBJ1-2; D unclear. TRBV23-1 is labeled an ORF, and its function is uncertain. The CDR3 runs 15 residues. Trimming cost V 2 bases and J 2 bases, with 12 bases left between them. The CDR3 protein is CASSQNGPGNYGYTF. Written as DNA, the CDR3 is TGCGCCAGCAGTCAAAATGGACCGGGGAACTATGGCTACACCTTC.

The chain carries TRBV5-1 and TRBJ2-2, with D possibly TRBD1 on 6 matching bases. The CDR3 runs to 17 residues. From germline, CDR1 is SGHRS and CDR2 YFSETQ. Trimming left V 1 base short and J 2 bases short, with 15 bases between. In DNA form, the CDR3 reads TGCGCCAGCAGCTTGAGCTCCCCCAGGGGTAACACCGGGGAGCTGTTTTTT. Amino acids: CASSLSSPRGNTGELFF.

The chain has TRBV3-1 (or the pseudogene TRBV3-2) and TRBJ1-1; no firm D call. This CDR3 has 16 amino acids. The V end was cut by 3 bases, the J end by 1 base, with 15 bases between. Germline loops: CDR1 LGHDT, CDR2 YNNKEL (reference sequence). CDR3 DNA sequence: TGTGCCAGCAGCCAGGAACCCCGGGTGGGGAACACTGAAGCTTTCTTT. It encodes CASSQEPRVGNTEAFF.

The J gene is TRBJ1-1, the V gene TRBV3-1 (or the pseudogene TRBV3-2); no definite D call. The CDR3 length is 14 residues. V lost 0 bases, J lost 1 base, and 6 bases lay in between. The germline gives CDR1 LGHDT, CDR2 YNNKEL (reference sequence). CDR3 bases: TGTGCCAGCAGCCAAGATACATCGAACACTGAAGCTTTCTTT. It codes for CASSQDTSNTEAFF.

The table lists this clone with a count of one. Here the CDR3 DNA reads TGTGCCACCAGCAGAGATCGCCTAGCGGACAGGGTCGACCCCTACGCTTTCTTT. The encoded protein is CATSRDRLADRVDPYAFF. This chain connects TRBV15 to TRBJ1-1; 8 positions agree with TRBD1. After removal of 0 bases from V and 11 bases from J, the junction contained 20 bases not matched to a gene. The CDR3 runs to 18 residues. Germline assignment: CDR1 LNHNV and CDR2 YYDKDF (reference sequence).

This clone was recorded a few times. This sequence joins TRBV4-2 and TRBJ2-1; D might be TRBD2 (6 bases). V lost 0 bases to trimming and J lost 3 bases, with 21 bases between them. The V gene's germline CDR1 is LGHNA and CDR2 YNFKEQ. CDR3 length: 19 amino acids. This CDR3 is CASSQDPSEGSAYYNEQFF. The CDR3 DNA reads TGTGCCAGCAGCCAAGATCCGTCGGAGGGATCGGCATACTACAATGAGCAGTTCTTC.